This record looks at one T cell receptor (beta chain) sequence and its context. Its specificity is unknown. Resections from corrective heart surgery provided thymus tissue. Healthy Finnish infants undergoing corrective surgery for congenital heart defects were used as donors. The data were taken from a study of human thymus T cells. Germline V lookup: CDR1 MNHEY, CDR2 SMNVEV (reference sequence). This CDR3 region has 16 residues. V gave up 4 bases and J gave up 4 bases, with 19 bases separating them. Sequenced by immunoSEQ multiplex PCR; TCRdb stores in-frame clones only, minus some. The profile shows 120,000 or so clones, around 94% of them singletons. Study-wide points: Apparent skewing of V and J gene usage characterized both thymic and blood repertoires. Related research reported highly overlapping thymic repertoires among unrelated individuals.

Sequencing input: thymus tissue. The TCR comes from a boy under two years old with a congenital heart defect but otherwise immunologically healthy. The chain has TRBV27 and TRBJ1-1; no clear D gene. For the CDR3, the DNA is TGTGCCAGCAGTTCCCAAACGGACCATCTGGGCACTGAAGCTTTCTTT. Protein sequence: CASSSQTDHLGTEAFF.